This is a list of T cell receptor beta chains from one sample in a study of T cell repertoires in cytomegalovirus infection. No antigen has been identified for these receptors. TCRdb re-called the reads with MiXCR, one entry per CDR3 protein. Of over 55,000 distinct CDR3 sequences detected, around 20% appear once; the ten largest clones hold under 85%. The material sequenced was CD8+ T cells from cultured PBMCs, taken from culture after CMV antigen stimulation. The receptors come from a human donor in good health (CMV status not recorded). Some clones in this sample may be carry-over from other donors' samples. Both conserved end residues are part of each CDR3. D genes are given only for firm matches. Size is omitted from some rows. Given values are once, few, many or a class for expanded clones.

V gene	D gene	clone size	J gene	CDR3 protein	CDR3 DNA
TRBV4-3	NA	NA	TRBJ1-2	CASSQFTKEAHYTF	TGCGCCAGCAGCCAATTCACCAAGGAGGCCCACTACACCTTC
TRBV7-8	TRBD1	few	TRBJ2-7	CASTRGGSELYF	TGTGCCAGCACCCGAGGGGGCTCGGAGCTGTACTTC
TRBV7-2	NA	few	TRBJ2-6	CASSLGPQGSSGANVLTF	TGTGCCAGCAGCTTAGGACCCCAGGGCAGCTCTGGGGCCAACGTCCTGACTTTC
TRBV15	NA	few	TRBJ2-7	CATSRAHLGSDSYEQYF	TGTGCCACCAGCAGAGCCCACCTCGGCAGTGACTCCTACGAGCAGTACTTC
TRBV10-2	TRBD2	few	TRBJ2-5	CASSLGLAGRYQETQYF	TGCGCCAGCAGTTTGGGACTAGCGGGGAGGTACCAAGAGACCCAGTACTTC
TRBV4-1	NA	NA	TRBJ2-2	CASSQGSQGTGELFF	TGCGCCAGCAGCCAGGGCAGTCAGGGGACCGGGGAGCTGTTTTTT
TRBV11-2	NA	NA	TRBJ1-2	CASSLTGVQSNYGYTF	TGTGCCAGCAGCTTAACGGGCGTACAGTCTAACTATGGCTACACCTTC
TRBV6-1	NA	NA	TRBJ1-5	CATLQWGDKDQPQHF	TGTGCCACCCTTCAGTGGGGGGACAAGGATCAGCCCCAGCATTTT
TRBV20-1	NA	many	TRBJ1-1	CSASPVMNTEAFF	TGCAGTGCTAGTCCGGTCATGAACACTGAAGCTTTCTTT
TRBV6-5	NA	few	TRBJ2-7	CASSRGAFVYEQYF	TGTGCCAGTTCGAGGGGGGCCTTTGTCTACGAGCAGTACTTC
TRBV7-8	TRBD1	few	TRBJ1-1	CASSLPGQGNTEAFF	TGTGCCAGCAGCTTACCGGGACAGGGGAACACTGAAGCTTTCTTT
TRBV14	NA	NA	TRBJ2-5	CASSLRSGRPQETQYF	TGTGCCAGCAGCCTTCGAAGTGGGCGCCCTCAAGAGACCCAGTACTTC
TRBV7-2	NA	NA	TRBJ2-6	CASSSRQFPGANVLTF	TGTGCCAGCAGCTCCCGACAGTTCCCTGGGGCCAACGTCCTGACTTTC
TRBV12-3/TRBV12-4	NA	NA	TRBJ1-1	CASSPLNTEAFF	TGTGCCAGCAGCCCCTTGAACACTGAAGCTTTCTTT
TRBV7-3	NA	NA	TRBJ1-4	CASSLVTEIEKLFF	TGTGCCAGCAGCTTAGTGACTGAGATTGAAAAACTGTTTTTT
TRBV10-3	NA	NA	TRBJ2-2	CAISPPDREGTGELFF	TGTGCCATCAGTCCCCCGGACAGGGAGGGCACCGGGGAGCTGTTTTTT
TRBV7-2	NA	many	TRBJ2-5	CASSFGGPQETQYF	TGTGCCAGCAGCTTCGGGGGGCCCCAAGAGACCCAGTACTTC
TRBV7-6	NA	many	TRBJ2-1	CASSPGRGGGQFF	TGTGCCAGCAGCCCTGGACGCGGAGGAGGGCAGTTCTTC
TRBV9	TRBD1	NA	TRBJ1-1	CASGQGAQNTEAFF	TGTGCCAGCGGACAGGGGGCGCAGAACACTGAAGCTTTCTTT
TRBV15	NA	NA	TRBJ1-2	CATRTSESYGYTF	TGTGCCACCAGGACCTCAGAGTCATATGGCTACACCTTC
TRBV29-1	NA	few	TRBJ2-5	CSAEPGRRSGAQYF	TGCAGCGCAGAACCGGGGCGCCGTTCAGGGGCCCAGTACTTC
TRBV7-9	TRBD1	NA	TRBJ1-3	CASNRDRGQSGNTIYF	TGTGCCAGCAATAGGGACAGGGGGCAATCTGGAAACACCATATATTTT
TRBV7-4	NA	few	TRBJ2-1	CASSFYPYNEQFF	TGTGCCAGCAGCTTCTACCCGTACAATGAGCAGTTCTTC
TRBV5-1	TRBD1	NA	TRBJ1-6	CASSTGDSSPLHF	TGCGCCAGCAGCACTGGGGACAGCTCACCCCTCCACTTT
TRBV7-2	NA	few	TRBJ1-5	CASSLVGGNQPQHF	TGTGCCAGCAGCTTAGTTGGGGGTAATCAGCCCCAGCATTTT
TRBV7-9	NA	NA	TRBJ2-5	CASSFVGSPQETQYF	TGTGCCAGCAGCTTCGTCGGGAGCCCCCAAGAGACCCAGTACTTC
TRBV27	TRBD1	NA	TRBJ2-1	CASTPTPGGFYNEQFF	TGTGCCAGCACCCCGACCCCAGGGGGCTTCTACAATGAGCAGTTCTTC
TRBV7-9	NA	few	TRBJ1-2	CASSLERPAPDGYTF	TGTGCCAGCAGCTTAGAAAGACCCGCTCCGGATGGCTACACCTTC
TRBV5-6	NA	many	TRBJ2-1	CASSLVRGDEQFF	TGTGCCAGCAGCTTGGTCCGAGGCGATGAGCAGTTCTTC
TRBV7-2	NA	few	TRBJ1-5	CASSFAPSERPREPQHF	TGTGCCAGCAGCTTTGCCCCCTCGGAACGTCCCAGGGAGCCCCAGCATTTT
TRBV27	TRBD1	NA	TRBJ1-2	CASTPRGQGQYYGYTF	TGTGCCAGCACCCCAAGGGGGCAGGGACAGTACTATGGCTACACCTTC
TRBV7-2	NA	few	TRBJ1-1	CASSLYIPDTEAFF	TGTGCCAGCAGCTTGTACATTCCAGACACTGAAGCTTTCTTT
TRBV12-3/TRBV12-4	NA	many	TRBJ2-2	CASTLGSGELFF	TGTGCCAGCACCCTGGGGTCCGGGGAGCTGTTTTTT
TRBV12-3/TRBV12-4	NA	few	TRBJ1-2	CASTAWGPGLSNYGYTF	TGTGCCAGCACCGCTTGGGGGCCCGGCTTATCTAACTATGGCTACACCTTC
TRBV7-2	NA	NA	TRBJ1-6	CASSLAQGSGSPLHF	TGTGCCAGCAGCTTAGCGCAAGGTAGCGGTTCACCCCTCCACTTT
TRBV7-9	TRBD1	NA	TRBJ1-2	CASSRPEGAGDAWNYGYTF	TGTGCCAGCAGCCGACCGGAGGGGGCAGGGGATGCCTGGAACTATGGCTACACCTTC
TRBV7-2	NA	NA	TRBJ1-1	CASSLRLTGPNTEAFF	TGTGCCAGCAGCTTGAGGTTGACGGGGCCGAACACTGAAGCTTTCTTT